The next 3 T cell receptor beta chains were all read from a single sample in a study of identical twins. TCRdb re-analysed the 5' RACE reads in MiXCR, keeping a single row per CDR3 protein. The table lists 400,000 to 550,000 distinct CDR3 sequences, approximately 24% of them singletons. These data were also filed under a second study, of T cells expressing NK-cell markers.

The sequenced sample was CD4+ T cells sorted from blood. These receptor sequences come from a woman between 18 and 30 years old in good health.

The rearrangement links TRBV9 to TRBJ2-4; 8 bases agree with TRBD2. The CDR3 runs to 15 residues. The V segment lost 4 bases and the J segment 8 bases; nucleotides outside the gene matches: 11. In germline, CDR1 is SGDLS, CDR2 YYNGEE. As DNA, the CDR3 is TGTGCCAGCAGCTTGACTAGCGCTTGGGGAGACATTCAGTACTTC. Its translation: CASSLTSAWGDIQYF.

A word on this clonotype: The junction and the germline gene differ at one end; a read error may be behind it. CDR3 in amino acids: CASSTSGTSSHNEQFF. The CDR3 bases are TGCGCCAGCAGCACCTCCGGGACTAGCTCCCACAATGAGCAGTTCTTC. The gene calls are TRBV5-1 and TRBJ2-1, with TRBD2 matching over 9 bases. Germline V gene lookup returns CDR1 SGHRS and CDR2 YFSETQ. The CDR3 length is 16 residues. Drawing the rest from reference TRBV5-1 and TRBJ2-1, the complete variable domain is KAGVTQTPRYLIKTRGQQVTLSCSPISGHRSVSWYQQTPGQGLQFLFEYFSETQRNKGNFPGRFSGRQFSNSRSEMNVSTLELGDSALYLCASSTSGTSSHNEQFFGPGTRLTVL.

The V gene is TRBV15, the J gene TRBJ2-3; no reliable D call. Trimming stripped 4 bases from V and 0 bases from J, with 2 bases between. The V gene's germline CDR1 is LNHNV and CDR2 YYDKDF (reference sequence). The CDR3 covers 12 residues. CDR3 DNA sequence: TGTGCCACCAGCACTAGCACAGATACGCAGTATTTT. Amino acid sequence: CATSTSTDTQYF.